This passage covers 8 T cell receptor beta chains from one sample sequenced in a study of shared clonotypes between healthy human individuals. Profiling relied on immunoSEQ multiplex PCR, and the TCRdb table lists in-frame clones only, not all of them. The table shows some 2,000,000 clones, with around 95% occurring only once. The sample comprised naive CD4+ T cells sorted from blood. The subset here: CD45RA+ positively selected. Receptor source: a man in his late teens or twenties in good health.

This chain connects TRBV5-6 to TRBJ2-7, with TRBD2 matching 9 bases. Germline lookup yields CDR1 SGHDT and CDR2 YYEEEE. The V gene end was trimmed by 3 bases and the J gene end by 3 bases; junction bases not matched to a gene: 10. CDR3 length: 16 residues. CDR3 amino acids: CASSSAFGSGSYEQYF. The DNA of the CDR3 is TGTGCCAGCAGCTCTGCTTTTGGTAGCGGGAGCTACGAGCAGTACTTC.

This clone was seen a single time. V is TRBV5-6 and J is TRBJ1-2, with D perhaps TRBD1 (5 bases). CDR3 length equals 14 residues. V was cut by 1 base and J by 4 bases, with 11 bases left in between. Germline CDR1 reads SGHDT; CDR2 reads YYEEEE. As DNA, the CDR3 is TGTGCCAGCAGCTTGAGGCAGGGAAGCTATGGCTACACCTTC. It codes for CASSLRQGSYGYTF.

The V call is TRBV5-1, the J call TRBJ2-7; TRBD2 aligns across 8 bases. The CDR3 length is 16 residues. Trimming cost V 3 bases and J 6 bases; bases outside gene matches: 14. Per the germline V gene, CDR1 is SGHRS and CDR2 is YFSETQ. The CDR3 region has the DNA TGCGCCAGCAGCTCGGGCGCGGGGGGAGGTGATCCCGAGCAGTACTTC. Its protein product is CASSSGAGGGDPEQYF.

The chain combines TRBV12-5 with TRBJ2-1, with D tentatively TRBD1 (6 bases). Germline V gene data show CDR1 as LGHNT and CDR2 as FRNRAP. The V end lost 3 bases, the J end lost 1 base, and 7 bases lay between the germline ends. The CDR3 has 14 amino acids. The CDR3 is CASGLGQSYNEQFF. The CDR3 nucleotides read TGTGCTAGTGGTTTAGGACAGTCCTACAATGAGCAGTTCTTC.

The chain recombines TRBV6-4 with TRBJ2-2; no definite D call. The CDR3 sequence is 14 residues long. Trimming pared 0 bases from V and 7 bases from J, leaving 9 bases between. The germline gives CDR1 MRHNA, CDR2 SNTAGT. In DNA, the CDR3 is TGTGCCAGCAGTGACTCCACAGTGGACGGGGAGCTGTTTTTT. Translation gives CASSDSTVDGELFF.

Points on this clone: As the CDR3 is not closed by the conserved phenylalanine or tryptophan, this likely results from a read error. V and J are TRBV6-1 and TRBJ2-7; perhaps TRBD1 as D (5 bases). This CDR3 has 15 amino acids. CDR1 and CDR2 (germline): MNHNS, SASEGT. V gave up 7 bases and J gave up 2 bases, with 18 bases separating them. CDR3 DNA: TGTGCCAGCACCCCAAGGGGTCCAGGAACCTACGAGCAGTACCTC. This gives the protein CASTPRGPGTYEQYL.

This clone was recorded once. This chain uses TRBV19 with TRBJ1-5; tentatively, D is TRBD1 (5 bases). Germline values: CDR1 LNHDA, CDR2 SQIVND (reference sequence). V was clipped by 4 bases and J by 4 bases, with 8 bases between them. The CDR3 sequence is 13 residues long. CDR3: CASSTDTNQPQHF. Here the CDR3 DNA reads TGTGCCAGTAGTACGGACACGAATCAGCCCCAGCATTTT.

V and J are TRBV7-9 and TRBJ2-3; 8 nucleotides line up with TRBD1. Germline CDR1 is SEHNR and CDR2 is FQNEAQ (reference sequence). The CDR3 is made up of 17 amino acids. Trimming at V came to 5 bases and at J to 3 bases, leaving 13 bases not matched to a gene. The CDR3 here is CASSPFGQGKDTDTQYF. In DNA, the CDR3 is TGTGCCAGCAGCCCCTTCGGACAGGGAAAGGATACAGATACGCAGTATTTT.